This TCR beta chain was recovered during a study of blood T cell repertoires in COVID-19. Assay: immunoSEQ multiplex PCR; the TCRdb copy retains only in-frame clones and omits some. The sample consists of roughly 68,000 clones, approximately 80% of them appearing once. The CDR3 spans 13 residues. V lost 3 bases, J lost 10 bases, and 14 bases lay in between. Per germline, CDR1 SGHTS and CDR2 YDEGEE. V gene TRBV5-8 combines with J gene TRBJ1-5; the D gene is possibly TRBD1 (6 bases). The sequenced material came from peripheral blood. The receptor was derived from a woman between 45 and 65 years old with acute or convalescent COVID-19. The CDR3 sequence is CASSSAQGYPQHF. CDR3 nucleotide sequence: TGTGCCAGCAGCTCGGCACAGGGATATCCCCAGCATTTT.